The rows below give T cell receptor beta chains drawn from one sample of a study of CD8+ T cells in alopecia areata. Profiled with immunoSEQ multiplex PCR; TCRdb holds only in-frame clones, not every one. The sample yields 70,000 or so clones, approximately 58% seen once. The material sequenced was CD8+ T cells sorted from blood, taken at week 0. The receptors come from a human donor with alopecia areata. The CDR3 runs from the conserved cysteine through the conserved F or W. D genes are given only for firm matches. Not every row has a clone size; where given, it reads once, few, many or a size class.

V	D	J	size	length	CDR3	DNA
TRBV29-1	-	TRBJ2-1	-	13	CSVDGGIYNEQFF	TGCAGCGTTGACGGGGGAATCTACAATGAGCAGTTCTTC
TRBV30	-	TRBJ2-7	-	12	CAWSGQIYEQYF	TGTGCCTGGAGTGGGCAGATTTACGAGCAGTACTTC
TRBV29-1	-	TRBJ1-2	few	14	CSVFSDDWNYGYTF	TGCAGCGTGTTCAGTGATGATTGGAACTATGGCTACACCTTC
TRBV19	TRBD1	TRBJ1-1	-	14	CASSLQGASTEAFF	TGTGCCAGTAGTCTACAGGGGGCCAGCACTGAAGCTTTCTTT
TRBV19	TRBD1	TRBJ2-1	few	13	CASSIMDRGEQFF	TGTGCCAGTAGTATAATGGACAGGGGTGAGCAGTTCTTC
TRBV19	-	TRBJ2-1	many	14	CASKEVGGEGEQFF	TGTGCCAGTAAAGAGGTGGGGGGAGAGGGTGAGCAGTTCTTC
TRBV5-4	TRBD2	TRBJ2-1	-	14	CASSLVVEAGEQFF	TGTGCCAGCAGCCTTGTCGTCGAAGCGGGAGAGCAGTTCTTC
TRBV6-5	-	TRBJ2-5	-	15	CASSLLGTEAETQYF	TGTGCCAGCAGTCTCCTCGGGACCGAGGCGGAGACCCAGTACTTC
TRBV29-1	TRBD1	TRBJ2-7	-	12	CSVTGLNYEQYF	TGCAGCGTGACAGGGCTAAACTACGAGCAGTACTTC
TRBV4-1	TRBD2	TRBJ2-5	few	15	CASSQEGTRGETQYF	TGCGCCAGCAGCCAAGAGGGGACTAGGGGGGAGACCCAGTACTTC
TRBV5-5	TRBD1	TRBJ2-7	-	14	CASSPWTGENEQYF	TGTGCCAGCAGCCCGTGGACAGGGGAGAATGAGCAGTACTTC
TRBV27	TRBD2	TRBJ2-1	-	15	CASSTPSGGGNEQFF	TGTGCCAGCAGTACTCCTAGCGGGGGAGGGAATGAGCAGTTCTTC
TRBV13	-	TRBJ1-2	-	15	CASSRGHRGNYGYTF	TGTGCCAGCAGCCGCGGCCACCGGGGAAACTATGGCTACACCTTC
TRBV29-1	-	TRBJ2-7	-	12	CSVGLGGYEQYF	TGCAGCGTTGGTCTCGGGGGCTACGAGCAGTACTTC
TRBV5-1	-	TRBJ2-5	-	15	CASSPREGAGETQYF	TGCGCCAGCAGCCCCAGGGAAGGGGCAGGAGAGACCCAGTACTTC
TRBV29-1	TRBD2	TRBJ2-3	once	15	CSAAGQREIADTQYF	TGCAGCGCAGCCGGGCAGCGGGAGATTGCAGATACGCAGTATTTT
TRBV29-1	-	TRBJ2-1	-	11	CSVLLGVEQFF	TGCAGCGTGCTACTAGGGGTTGAGCAGTTCTTC
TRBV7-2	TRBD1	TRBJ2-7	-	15	CASTITGGLSGEQYF	TGTGCCAGCACCATAACAGGGGGCCTGAGCGGCGAGCAGTACTTC
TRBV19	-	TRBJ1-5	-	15	CASSTSGAFNQPQHF	TGTGCCAGTAGTACATCAGGGGCATTCAATCAGCCCCAGCATTTT
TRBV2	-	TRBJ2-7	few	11	CASTDGYEQYF	TGTGCCAGCACTGACGGCTACGAGCAGTACTTC
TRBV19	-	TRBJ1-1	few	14	CASSIFGSNTEAFF	TGTGCCAGTAGTATCTTCGGTTCGAACACTGAAGCTTTCTTT
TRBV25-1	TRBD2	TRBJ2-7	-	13	CATGLAGAYEQYF	TGTGCAACGGGACTAGCGGGAGCCTACGAGCAGTACTTC
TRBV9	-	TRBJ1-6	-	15	CASSAGTAYNSPLHF	TGTGCCAGCAGCGCCGGGACGGCCTATAATTCACCCCTCCACTTT
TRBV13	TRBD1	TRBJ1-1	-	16	CASEKGAGAQNTEAFF	TGTGCCAGCGAAAAGGGGGCAGGGGCGCAGAACACTGAAGCTTTCTTT
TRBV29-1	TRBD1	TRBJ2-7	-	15	CSVEGGDRARYEQYF	TGCAGCGTTGAAGGCGGGGACAGGGCCCGATACGAGCAGTACTTC
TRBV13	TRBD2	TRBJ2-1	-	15	CASSLEGLAGGEQFF	TGTGCCAGCAGCTTAGAGGGACTAGCGGGAGGCGAGCAGTTCTTC